This entry is about one TCR beta chain. This table comes from immunoSEQ multiplex PCR, and its TCRdb copy is limited to in-frame clones, with some not included. The repertoire includes around 35,000 clones, more than 85% of them detected once, and around 0.41% sits in the top ten. Unmatched junction bases numbered 3, after V lost 4 bases and J lost 0 bases. The CDR3 is 15 residues long. The germline gives CDR1 LGHNA, CDR2 YSLEER. The data originate from a study of T cell changes during pregnancy in multiple sclerosis. V is TRBV4-3 and J is TRBJ2-4; TRBD2 agrees at 7 bases. The TCR sequence derives from a female donor in good health, enrolled as a control in a pregnancy study. This material consisted of CD4+ T cells from peripheral blood mononuclear cells, taken in the third trimester of pregnancy. The CDR3 loop reads CASSRSGVAKNIQYF. DNA of the CDR3: TGCGCCAGCAGCCGGAGCGGGGTAGCCAAAAACATTCAGTACTTC.